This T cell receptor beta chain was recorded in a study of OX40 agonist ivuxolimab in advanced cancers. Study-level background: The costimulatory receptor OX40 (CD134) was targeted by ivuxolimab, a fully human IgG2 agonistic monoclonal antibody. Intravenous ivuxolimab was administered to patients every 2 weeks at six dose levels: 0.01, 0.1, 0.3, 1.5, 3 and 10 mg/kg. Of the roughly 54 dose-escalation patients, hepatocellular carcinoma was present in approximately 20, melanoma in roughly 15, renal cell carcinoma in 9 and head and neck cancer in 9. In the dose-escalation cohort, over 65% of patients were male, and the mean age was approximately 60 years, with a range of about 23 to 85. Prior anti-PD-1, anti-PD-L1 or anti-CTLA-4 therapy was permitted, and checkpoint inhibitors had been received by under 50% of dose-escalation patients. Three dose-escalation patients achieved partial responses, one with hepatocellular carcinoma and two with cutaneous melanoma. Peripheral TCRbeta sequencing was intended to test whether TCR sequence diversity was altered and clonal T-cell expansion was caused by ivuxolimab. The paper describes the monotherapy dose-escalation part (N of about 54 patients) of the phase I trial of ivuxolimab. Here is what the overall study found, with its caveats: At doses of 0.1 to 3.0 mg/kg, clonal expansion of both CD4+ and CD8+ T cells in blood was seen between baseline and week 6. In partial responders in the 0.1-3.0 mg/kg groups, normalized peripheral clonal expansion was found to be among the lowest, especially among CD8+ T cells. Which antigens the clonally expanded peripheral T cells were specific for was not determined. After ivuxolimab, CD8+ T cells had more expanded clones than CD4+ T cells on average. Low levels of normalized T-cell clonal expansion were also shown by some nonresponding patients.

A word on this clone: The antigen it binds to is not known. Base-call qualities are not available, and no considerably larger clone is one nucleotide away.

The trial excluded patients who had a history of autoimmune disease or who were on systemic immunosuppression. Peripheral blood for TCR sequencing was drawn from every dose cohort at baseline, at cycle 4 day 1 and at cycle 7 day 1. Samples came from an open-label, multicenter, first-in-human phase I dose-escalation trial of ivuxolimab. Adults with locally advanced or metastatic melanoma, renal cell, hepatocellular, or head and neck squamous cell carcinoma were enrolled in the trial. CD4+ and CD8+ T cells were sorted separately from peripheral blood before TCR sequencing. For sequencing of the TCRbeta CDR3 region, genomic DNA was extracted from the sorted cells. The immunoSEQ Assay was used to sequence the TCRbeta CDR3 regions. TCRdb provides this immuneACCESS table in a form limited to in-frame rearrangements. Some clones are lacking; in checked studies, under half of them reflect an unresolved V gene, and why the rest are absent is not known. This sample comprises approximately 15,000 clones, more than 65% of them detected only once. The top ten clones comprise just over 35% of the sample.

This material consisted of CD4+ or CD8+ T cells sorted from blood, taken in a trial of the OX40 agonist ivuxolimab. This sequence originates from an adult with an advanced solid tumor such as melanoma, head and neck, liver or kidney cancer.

The CDR3 region has the sequence CASSGPPSEGLGGTIYF. The DNA reads as follows: TGTGCCAGCAGCGGGCCGCCTTCGGAGGGGCTTGGAGGCACCATATATTTT. The sequence is built from TRBV5-4 and TRBJ1-3; D gene: possibly TRBD1, on 5 matching bases. The CDR3 runs 17 residues from the cysteine to the phenylalanine. Only the CDR3 DNA stays, 51 bases, in frame from base 1. The germline V gene (reference sequence) supplies CDR1 SGHNT and CDR2 YYREEE. Trimming at the junction amounts to 4 bases on V and 9 bases on J, and the germline ends lie 26 bases apart. Here the CDR3 is joined to the reference TRBV5-4 and TRBJ1-3 genes, and the full variable domain is: ETGVTQSPTHLIKTRGQQVTLRCSSQSGHNTVSWYQQALGQGPQFIFQYYREEENGRGNFPPRFSGLQFPNYSSELNVNALELDDSALYLCASSGPPSEGLGGTIYFGEGSWLTVV.